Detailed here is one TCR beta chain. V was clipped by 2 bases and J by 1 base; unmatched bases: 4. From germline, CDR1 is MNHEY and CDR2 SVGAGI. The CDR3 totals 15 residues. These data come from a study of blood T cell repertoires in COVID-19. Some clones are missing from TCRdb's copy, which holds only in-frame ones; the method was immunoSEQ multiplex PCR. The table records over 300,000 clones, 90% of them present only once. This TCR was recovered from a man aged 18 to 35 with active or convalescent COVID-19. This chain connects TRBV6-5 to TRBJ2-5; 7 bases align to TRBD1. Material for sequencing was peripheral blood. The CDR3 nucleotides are TGTGCCAGCAGTTACCATGGGACAGCCCAAGAGACCCAGTACTTC. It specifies CASSYHGTAQETQYF.